Presented here are 13 T cell receptor beta chains from one specimen sequenced in a study of T cell repertoires in cytomegalovirus infection. TCRdb reanalysed the reads using MiXCR and keeps one entry per CDR3 protein. Of nearly 650,000 distinct CDR3 sequences in the sample, 20% to 30% were seen once. What was sequenced was CD8+ T cells from PBMCs. These receptors originate from a human donor in good health (CMV status not recorded). Some clones in this sample may be carry-over from other donors' samples.

The rearrangement uses TRBV29-1 and TRBJ2-1, with 7 bases matching TRBD2. V was clipped by 6 bases and J by 9 bases; unmatched bases: 5. Germline-derived CDR1 and CDR2 are SQVTM and ANQGSEA. The CDR3 runs 11 residues. CDR3 loop: CSVGLGAEQFF. The DNA of the CDR3 is TGCAGCGTAGGACTAGGGGCTGAGCAGTTCTTC.

There are many counts of this clonotype. J is TRBJ2-1 and V is TRBV2; TRBD2 matches 9 bases. Germline V gene data show CDR1 as SNHLY and CDR2 as FYNNEI. This CDR3 is built from 14 residues. V dropped 7 bases and J dropped 3; count of bases not matched to a gene: 4. CDR3 sequence: CASKSGGNYNEQFF. The CDR3 DNA follows: TGTGCCAGCAAGAGCGGGGGGAACTACAATGAGCAGTTCTTC.

The chain joins TRBV28 to TRBJ1-4; 8 bases match TRBD1. With V trimmed by 2 bases and J by 5 bases, 4 bases remained unmatched. Looked up from germline, CDR1 is MDHEN and CDR2 is SYDVKM. The CDR3 consists of 15 residues. The CDR3 DNA is TGTGCCAGCAGTTTAACAGGGGGTCGGAATGAAAAACTGTTTTTT. Translating gives CASSLTGGRNEKLFF.

This sequence joins TRBV28 and TRBJ1-6; weak D call: TRBD1 (5 bases). CDR3 length: 16 residues. Germline V gene data show CDR1 as MDHEN and CDR2 as SYDVKM. Trimming removed 3 bases at V and 7 bases at J, with 16 bases between. The CDR3: CASSFVRPGGNSPLHF. CDR3 nucleotides: TGTGCCAGCAGTTTCGTTCGTCCCGGGGGGAATTCACCCCTCCACTTT.

At least ten counts were recorded for this clonotype. The chain carries TRBV7-6 and TRBJ2-1, with D possibly matching TRBD1 (5 bases). Between the trimmed V and J ends, which lost 4 bases and 5 bases, there was a span of 24 bases. CDR3 length: 18 amino acids. Germline V lookup: CDR1 SGHVS, CDR2 FNYEAQ. CDR3 DNA sequence: TGTGCCAGCAGCTCGGAGACACGGGCGAAGGGGTACGACAATGAGCAGTTCTTC. Its translation: CASSSETRAKGYDNEQFF. The full variable domain, with the rest looked up from reference TRBV7-6 and TRBJ2-1, is GAGVSQSPRYKVTKRGQDVALRCDPISGHVSLYWYRQALGQGPEFLTYFNYEAQQDKSGLPNDRFSAERPEGSISTLTIQRTEQRDSAMYRCASSSETRAKGYDNEQFFGPGTRLTVL.

On this clonotype: The junction and the germline gene differ at one end; a read error may be behind it. The chain couples TRBV29-1 to TRBJ2-7; D may be TRBD1 (6 bases). The CDR3 contains 12 residues. Germline CDR1 and CDR2: SQVTM and ANQGSEA. The CDR3 sequence: CSIEAGAYEQYF. The CDR3 DNA reads as TGCAGCATTGAGGCAGGGGCCTACGAGCAGTACTTC.

The rearrangement links TRBV6-5 to TRBJ2-7; 7 positions agree with TRBD2. Germline V gene sequence: CDR1 MNHEY, CDR2 SVGAGI. The CDR3 has 16 residues. Trimming removed 2 bases from V and 2 bases from J; junction bases left unmatched: 9. CDR3 loop: CASSYAWVGGPYEQYF. CDR3 DNA sequence: TGTGCCAGCAGTTACGCCTGGGTGGGAGGGCCCTACGAGCAGTACTTC.

This chain links TRBV4-1 with TRBJ1-2, with TRBD1 identical over 10 bases. Germline CDR1 and CDR2: MGHRA and YSYEKL. This CDR3 contains 15 residues. V shed 2 bases and J 4 bases; nucleotides not matched to a gene: 4. CDR3 sequence: CASSQLTGGGYGYTF. The CDR3 DNA reads TGCGCCAGCAGCCAATTGACAGGGGGCGGCTATGGCTACACCTTC.

In its sample, this clonotype was seen a few times. The chain combines TRBV13 with TRBJ2-1; 7 positions agree with TRBD2. Unmatched junction bases numbered 15, after V lost 5 bases and J lost 5 bases. Per germline, CDR1 PRHDT and CDR2 FYEKMQ (reference sequence). CDR3 length: 17 residues. CDR3 residues: CASSQMSQASGDNEQFF. The CDR3 coding sequence is TGTGCCAGCAGCCAGATGTCGCAGGCTAGCGGAGACAATGAGCAGTTCTTC.

The chain couples TRBV10-3 to TRBJ2-5, with TRBD2 matching over 7 bases. Germline trimming cut 0 bases from V and 4 bases from J; bases unmatched to any gene: 5. Germline CDR1 reads ENHRY; CDR2 reads SYGVKD. The CDR3 is 15 residues long. The CDR3 reads CAISESGREGETQYF. CDR3 nucleotide sequence: TGTGCCATCAGTGAGTCGGGCAGGGAGGGAGAGACCCAGTACTTC.

CDR3: CASRTTGFGTEAFF. Written as DNA, the CDR3 is TGTGCCAGCAGGACGACGGGGTTCGGGACTGAAGCTTTCTTT. The chain couples TRBV5-6 to TRBJ1-1, with no clear D. CDR1 is SGHDT, CDR2 YYEEEE, per germline. V dropped 5 bases and J dropped 5 bases, with 16 bases sitting between them. CDR3 length equals 14 residues.

Ten or more counts support this clonotype. This chain links TRBV14 with TRBJ2-3, with TRBD2 matching 7 bases. This CDR3 comprises 13 residues. V gave up 4 bases and J gave up 10 bases; unmatched junction bases: 8. The germline V gene encodes CDR1 SGHDN and CDR2 FVKESK. CDR3 sequence: CASSRRTSWAQYF. The CDR3 coding sequence is TGTGCCAGCAGCCGCCGGACTAGTTGGGCGCAGTATTTT.

Ten or more counts support this clonotype. This sequence joins TRBV7-2 and TRBJ2-3; D not certain. The CDR3 sequence is 14 residues long. V was clipped by 1 base and J by 3 bases, with 8 bases between them. Germline V gene lookup returns CDR1 SGHTA and CDR2 FQGNSA. The CDR3 sequence: CASSLGQRTDTQYF. CDR3 DNA sequence: TGTGCCAGCAGCTTAGGGCAGAGAACAGATACGCAGTATTTT.